These T cell receptor beta chains were read from a single sample in a study of T cell responses to AZD1222 COVID-19 vaccine. Sequencing used immunoSEQ multiplex PCR; TCRdb keeps in-frame clones, though not all of them. The repertoire holds 89,000 or so clones, approximately 90% seen once, with under 35% in the top ten. The input for sequencing was peripheral blood, taken 28 days after the second AZD1222 dose. These receptors were collected from an adult who received the AZD1222 COVID-19 vaccine. Each CDR3 is given with its conserved first and last residue. A D gene is named only where the DNA matches it firmly. A row's size may be missing; if present it is once, few, many or a size class.

j_call,v_call,d_call,clone_size,cdr3_aa,cdr3_nt
TRBJ1-2,TRBV4-1,TRBD1,NA,CASSQADGQGRYTF,TGCGCCAGCAGCCAAGCGGACGGACAGGGGCGCTACACCTTC
TRBJ1-2,TRBV2,NA,NA,CASSLDRYRTF,TGTGCCAGCAGCCTCGACCGCTATCGCACCTTC
TRBJ2-7,TRBV28,TRBD1,NA,CASRGQGAYEQYF,TGTGCCAGCAGAGGACAGGGTGCCTACGAGCAGTACTTC
TRBJ2-6,TRBV19,NA,NA,CASSIPQILRPGANVLTF,TGTGCCAGTAGTATCCCCCAGATATTACGTCCTGGGGCCAACGTCCTGACTTTC
TRBJ2-5,TRBV5-1,NA,NA,CASSTRNPRETQYF,TGCGCCAGCAGCACCCGAAATCCTCGAGAGACCCAGTACTTC
TRBJ1-5,TRBV29-1,NA,NA,CSVGRKDQPQHF,TGCAGCGTTGGACGGAAGGATCAGCCCCAGCATTTT
TRBJ1-5,TRBV7-2,NA,NA,CATKGGAGPQHF,TGTGCCACAAAGGGGGGAGCGGGGCCCCAGCATTTT
TRBJ2-7,TRBV7-3,TRBD2,NA,CASSPGTSGRRGEQYF,TGTGCCAGCAGCCCGGGGACTAGCGGGAGAAGGGGCGAGCAGTACTTC
TRBJ2-3,TRBV29-1,TRBD2,NA,CSVGGPSGTRADTQYF,TGCAGCGTCGGCGGCCCTAGCGGGACTCGGGCAGATACGCAGTATTTT
TRBJ2-7,TRBV5-6,NA,once,CASSLRPQSYEQYF,TGTGCCAGCAGCTTGAGACCGCAATCCTACGAGCAGTACTTC
TRBJ2-7,TRBV28,TRBD2,NA,CASRAGVVYEQYF,TGTGCCAGCAGGGCGGGGGTTGTTTACGAGCAGTACTTC
TRBJ2-5,TRBV28,NA,NA,CASSLGTRTQETQYF,TGTGCCAGCAGTCTGGGGACACGTACACAAGAGACCCAGTACTTC
TRBJ1-4,TRBV27,NA,NA,CATRDLNEKLFF,TGTGCCACCAGGGACCTAAATGAAAAACTGTTTTTT
TRBJ2-1,TRBV24-1,NA,once,CATSDPSSKTSYNEQFF,TGTGCCACCAGTGATCCCAGCAGCAAAACTTCCTACAATGAGCAGTTCTTC
TRBJ2-1,TRBV19,NA,NA,CASSMAAGGSYNEQFF,TGTGCCAGTAGTATGGCGGCCGGCGGCTCCTACAATGAGCAGTTCTTC
TRBJ2-5,TRBV19,TRBD2,NA,CASSPQREIGTQYF,TGTGCCAGTAGTCCCCAGCGGGAGATTGGGACCCAGTACTTC
TRBJ1-1,TRBV29-1,NA,NA,CSVQEGEAFF,TGCAGCGTTCAGGAAGGTGAAGCTTTCTTT
TRBJ2-1,TRBV5-4,TRBD2,NA,CASRSSRTSGVYNEQFF,TGTGCCAGCAGGTCATCTCGGACTAGCGGAGTTTACAATGAGCAGTTCTTC
TRBJ2-5,TRBV6-5,NA,NA,CASKGGLYQETQYF,TGTGCCAGCAAGGGAGGACTATACCAAGAGACCCAGTACTTC
TRBJ1-1,TRBV30,NA,NA,CAWSPGAKINTEAFF,TGTGCCTGGAGCCCCGGGGCGAAAATCAACACTGAAGCTTTCTTT
TRBJ2-7,TRBV5-4,TRBD2,NA,CASSLGVSGSTYEQYF,TGTGCCAGCAGCTTGGGGGTTAGCGGGTCCACCTACGAGCAGTACTTC
TRBJ1-5,TRBV6-2/TRBV6-3,NA,NA,CASSYSSQPQHF,TGTGCCAGCAGTTACAGCAGCCAGCCCCAGCATTTT
TRBJ1-2,TRBV20-1,NA,NA,CSVPFRGYTF,TGCAGTGTCCCGTTTAGGGGCTACACCTTC
TRBJ1-4,TRBV7-2,NA,NA,CASSSLTAGEGEKLFF,TGTGCCAGCAGCTCCCTCACGGCAGGGGAGGGTGAAAAACTGTTTTTT
TRBJ1-2,TRBV14,NA,NA,CASSQAGVLGRGYTF,TGTGCCAGCAGCCAAGCGGGGGTGTTGGGGCGCGGCTACACCTTC
TRBJ2-2,TRBV7-7,NA,NA,CASSLFGNTGELFF,TGTGCTAGCAGCTTGTTCGGGAACACCGGGGAGCTGTTTTTT
TRBJ1-2,TRBV12-3/TRBV12-4,NA,NA,CASSEAGDRYTF,TGTGCCAGCAGTGAGGCAGGGGATCGCTACACCTTC
TRBJ2-7,TRBV6-5,TRBD1,NA,CASSLDRGQYEQYF,TGTGCCAGCAGCTTAGACAGGGGGCAGTACGAGCAGTACTTC
TRBJ1-6,TRBV6-2/TRBV6-3,NA,once,CASSYDYEVYNSPLHF,TGTGCCAGCAGTTACGATTATGAGGTCTATAATTCACCCCTCCACTTT
TRBJ1-6,TRBV2,NA,NA,CACSFDRAVHSPLHF,TGTGCCTGCTCTTTTGATCGCGCAGTTCATTCACCCCTCCACTTT
TRBJ2-1,TRBV2,NA,NA,CASTQGYRQAQFF,TGTGCCAGCACCCAGGGGTATCGACAGGCGCAGTTCTTC
TRBJ1-5,TRBV6-5,NA,NA,CASSGGREMSQHF,TGTGCCAGCAGCGGAGGCAGGGAAATGTCCCAGCATTTT
TRBJ1-2,TRBV6-1,TRBD1,NA,CASSSIGTGDGYTF,TGTGCCAGCAGTTCCATCGGGACAGGGGATGGCTACACCTTC
TRBJ2-7,TRBV5-1,NA,NA,CASSNRPGGPGEQYF,TGCGCCAGCAGTAACCGACCCGGCGGGCCGGGGGAGCAGTACTTC
TRBJ2-7,TRBV7-2,NA,NA,CASSLQSGTAGRSYEQYF,TGTGCCAGCAGCTTACAGTCGGGTACGGCAGGGCGGTCCTACGAGCAGTACTTC
TRBJ1-5,TRBV5-4,NA,once,CASSWGSNQPQHF,TGTGCCAGCAGCTGGGGTAGTAATCAGCCCCAGCATTTT
TRBJ1-4,TRBV4-1,NA,NA,CASSQVATEKLFF,TGCGCCAGCAGCCAAGTTGCCACCGAAAAACTGTTTTTT
TRBJ2-7,TRBV9,NA,NA,CASSPQDVERSYEQYF,TGTGCCAGCAGCCCCCAGGATGTGGAGCGCTCCTACGAGCAGTACTTC
TRBJ2-7,TRBV4-1,TRBD2,NA,CASSQEAGDIYEQYF,TGCGCCAGCAGCCAGGAAGCGGGAGATATTTACGAGCAGTACTTC
TRBJ2-6,TRBV29-1,NA,NA,CSVRSSGANVLTF,TGCAGCGTTCGAAGCTCTGGGGCCAACGTCCTGACTTTC
TRBJ1-2,TRBV6-5,NA,NA,CASSYSGGHNGYTF,TGTGCCAGCAGTTACTCTGGGGGGCACAATGGCTACACCTTC
TRBJ1-1,TRBV5-1,NA,NA,CASSLGLGEVTEAFF,TGCGCCAGCAGCTTGGGTTTGGGGGAGGTCACTGAAGCTTTCTTT
TRBJ2-7,TRBV28,TRBD1,NA,CASSLPDREYEQYF,TGTGCCAGCAGCCTCCCGGACAGGGAGTACGAGCAGTACTTC
TRBJ1-1,TRBV30,NA,NA,CAWSPLSSEAFF,TGTGCCTGGAGTCCTCTTAGCTCTGAAGCTTTCTTT
TRBJ2-1,TRBV7-2,TRBD2,NA,CASSLRVRASGRANEQFF,TGTGCCAGCAGCTTAAGAGTCAGGGCTAGCGGGAGGGCAAATGAGCAGTTCTTC
TRBJ2-3,TRBV11-2,TRBD1,NA,CASSLGGGADTQYF,TGTGCCAGCAGCTTAGGAGGGGGCGCAGATACGCAGTATTTT
TRBJ2-7,TRBV28,TRBD1,few,CASSLRTGGSYEQYF,TGTGCCAGCAGTTTACGGACAGGGGGCTCCTACGAGCAGTACTTC
TRBJ2-1,TRBV2,NA,NA,CASSQTEEQFF,TGTGCCAGCAGCCAGACTGAGGAGCAGTTCTTC
TRBJ2-7,TRBV24-1,TRBD1,NA,CATSDQKGTATTYEQYF,TGTGCCACCAGTGACCAAAAGGGGACAGCGACGACCTACGAGCAGTACTTC
TRBJ1-4,TRBV28,NA,NA,CASSLGLGREKLFF,TGTGCCAGCAGTTTAGGCCTGGGGAGGGAAAAACTGTTTTTT
TRBJ2-5,TRBV28,NA,NA,CASSASGTGQETQYF,TGTGCCAGCAGTGCTTCCGGGACTGGGCAAGAGACCCAGTACTTC
TRBJ2-3,TRBV21-1,NA,NA,CASSDAHLGRRTHRATQYF,TGTGCCAGCAGCGACGCCCACTTGGGAAGACGTACCCACAGGGCTACGCAGTATTTT
TRBJ2-3,TRBV9,TRBD2,NA,CASSVGLAGVTDTQYF,TGTGCCAGCAGCGTCGGACTAGCGGGGGTCACAGATACGCAGTATTTT
TRBJ1-4,TRBV10-3,NA,NA,CAISESGTGDEKLFF,TGTGCCATCAGTGAGTCCGGGACGGGGGATGAAAAACTGTTTTTT
TRBJ2-3,TRBV3-1/TRBV3-2,NA,once,CASSQDYSGSSTDTQYF,TGTGCCAGCAGCCAAGACTATAGCGGTTCTAGCACAGATACGCAGTATTTT